The 8 T cell receptor beta chains below were found in one sample sequenced in a study of T-cell reconstitution after alpha-beta-depleted transplantation in children. A library of TCRbeta sequences, prepared with unique molecular identifiers, was generated. Via MiXCR, TCRdb re-called the PCR reads, giving one row per CDR3 protein. The sample records 700,000 to 950,000 distinct CDR3 sequences, approximately 15% being singletons. The starting material was PBMCs, mostly from graft donor cells, obtained 360 days after TCRalphabeta/CD19-depleted stem cell transplant. These receptors originate from a male patient under 18 who had a stem cell transplant for acute lymphoblastic leukemia, so the T cells may come from the graft donor.

This clonotype was counted only a few times. The V and J genes are TRBV7-9 and TRBJ2-1; 10 bases are shared with TRBD2. The V and J ends lost 4 bases and 7 bases, in that order; junction bases with no gene match: 10. CDR1 is SEHNR, CDR2 FQNEAQ, per germline (reference sequence). CDR3 length equals 16 residues. CDR3 sequence (DNA): TGTGCCAGCAGCTCAAGAGCGGGAGGGCCAATTAATGAGCAGTTCTTC. Protein sequence: CASSSRAGGPINEQFF.

This clonotype was detected a few times. The CDR3 region has the DNA TGTGCCATCAGTGAGTCCGCAAGGACAGCCTACGAGCAGTACTTC. This gives the protein CAISESARTAYEQYF. The chain carries TRBV10-3 and TRBJ2-7, with D possibly being TRBD1 (6 bases). There are 15 residues in the CDR3. V was shortened by 0 bases and J by 2 bases, with 11 bases between the two germline ends. Per germline, CDR1 ENHRY and CDR2 SYGVKD.

This clonotype appeared a few times. The V call is TRBV11-2, the J call TRBJ2-1; D assignment may be TRBD1 or TRBD2 (6 bases each). CDR3 length: 15 residues. Germline-derived CDR1 and CDR2 are SGHAT and FQNNGV. Trimming took 5 bases from V and 3 from J, leaving 14 bases between them. The CDR3 region has the DNA TGTGCCAGCAGCCTAGGGGGGATTGTCTACAATGAGCAGTTCTTC. It is translated as CASSLGGIVYNEQFF.

CDR3 bases: TGTGCCAGCAGCTTAGGCGGGTTCCATGAGCAGTTCTTC. Translating gives CASSLGGFHEQFF. The V gene is TRBV11-2, the J gene TRBJ2-1, with TRBD2 as a possible D gene (5 bases). This CDR3 is 13 amino acids long. Germline CDR1 SGHAT, CDR2 FQNNGV. The V and J ends lost 1 base and 8 bases respectively, with 9 bases between them.

This clonotype came up once. This CDR3 reads CASSLERGSYNEQFF. CDR3 DNA sequence: TGTGCCAGCAGCTTAGAGCGGGGGTCCTACAATGAGCAGTTCTTC. This sequence joins TRBV11-3 and TRBJ2-1; TRBD2 aligns across 7 bases. The CDR3 loop spans 15 amino acids. The junction had 0 bases not matched to a gene; V was cut back by 0 bases and J by 1 base. Germline values: CDR1 SGHNT, CDR2 YENEEA.

The sample holds a few counts of this clonotype. The gene calls are TRBV20-1 and TRBJ2-7, with 8 bases lining up with TRBD2. The CDR3 sequence is 16 residues long. J was trimmed by 0 bases and V by 4 bases; bases with no gene match: 11. The germline V gene encodes CDR1 DFQATT and CDR2 SNEGSKA (reference sequence). Here the CDR3 reads CSAKGVAGHSSYEQYF. The CDR3 DNA reads as TGCAGTGCTAAGGGGGTAGCGGGGCACAGCTCCTACGAGCAGTACTTC.

This clonotype was detected ten times or more. V and J are TRBV7-9 and TRBJ2-3, with D hard to call. The V end lost 4 bases, the J end lost 0 bases, and 14 bases lay between the germline ends. The CDR3 is made up of 16 amino acids. Germline CDR1 SEHNR, CDR2 FQNEAQ (reference sequence). In DNA, the CDR3 is TGTGCCAGCAGCTCCTGGGTCCTGGGGAGCACAGATACGCAGTATTTT. Translating gives CASSSWVLGSTDTQYF.

This clonotype is a singleton in its sample. The rearrangement uses TRBV7-2 and TRBJ1-5, with 7 nucleotides matching TRBD1. The CDR3 spans 15 residues. Germline values: CDR1 SGHTA, CDR2 FQGNSA. The ends lost 5 bases at V and 3 bases at J; junction bases unmatched: 7. CDR3 amino acids: CASSPRDRLNQPQHF. CDR3 bases: TGTGCCAGCAGCCCACGGGACAGACTCAATCAGCCCCAGCATTTT.